This entry features one T cell receptor (beta chain) sequence. One junction end does not reproduce the germline sequence, and a read error may be involved. The germline V gene encodes CDR1 MDHEN and CDR2 SYDVKM. The length of the CDR3 is 14 residues. The record originates from a study of blood T cell repertoires in COVID-19. Assay: immunoSEQ multiplex PCR; the TCRdb copy retains only in-frame clones and omits some. Among around 280,000 clones listed, 70% to 90% were seen once. This chain joins TRBV28 and TRBJ2-1; D not resolved. Material for sequencing was PBMCs or T cells enriched from blood (not recorded which). This sequence was found in a woman between 40 and 50 years old who had recovered from COVID-19. CDR3 nucleotides: TGTGCCAGCAGTTTGATTGGGTACTACCATGAGCAGTTCTTC. This codes for CASSLIGYYHEQFF.